This TCR beta chain was found in a study of T cell responses to AZD1222 COVID-19 vaccine. The protocol was immunoSEQ multiplex PCR, while the TCRdb copy is restricted to in-frame clones and leaves out a portion. This repertoire shows 80,000 to 100,000 clones, more than 80% found once; its top ten account for roughly 12%. The sample holds one count of this clone. What it binds is unknown. The study's findings and limits: White British people made up most donors, females outnumbered males, and clonal diversity was possibly underestimated.

Germline V gene data show CDR1 as SGHTA and CDR2 as FQGNSA. V shed 5 bases and J shed 3 bases, with 14 bases lying between them. The CDR3 runs to 14 residues. The sequence was collected from an adult in good health. The sequencing here drew on peripheral blood, taken on day 0 of AZD1222 vaccination. V is TRBV7-2 and J is TRBJ2-7, with D possibly TRBD1 on 6 matching bases. The CDR3 here is CASSPPSGVYEQYF. The CDR3 region has the DNA TGTGCCAGCAGCCCCCCTTCAGGGGTCTACGAGCAGTACTTC.